Below are 20 T cell receptor beta chains sequenced from a single sample in a study of cytomegalovirus exposure and HLA in healthy donors. Primers included in the PCR were 60 Vbeta and 13 Jbeta primers. Profiling relied on immunoSEQ multiplex PCR, and the TCRdb table lists in-frame clones only, not all of them. The profile shows roughly 200,000 clones, less than 80% of them singletons. The sequenced material came from PBMCs. The receptor source for this set is a woman in her twenties or thirties in good health and CMV-seropositive.

The V and J genes are TRBV29-1 and TRBJ1-2; 7 positions agree with TRBD1. This CDR3 comprises 13 residues. Germline V lookup: CDR1 SQVTM, CDR2 ANQGSEA. The J segment lost 8 bases and the V segment lost 5 bases, leaving 11 bases of the junction unmatched. The CDR3 sequence is CSVILVTGRGYTF. The CDR3 bases are TGCAGCGTTATCTTGGTGACAGGGAGAGGCTACACCTTC.

J is TRBJ2-7 and V is TRBV27; 9 nucleotides align to TRBD2. The V gene's germline CDR1 is MNHEY and CDR2 SMNVEV (reference sequence). With V trimmed by 2 bases and J by 0 bases, 11 bases remained unmatched. The CDR3 has 18 residues. The CDR3 loop is CASSLGGRASGVSYEQYF. As DNA, the CDR3 is TGTGCCAGCAGTTTAGGGGGTAGAGCTAGCGGGGTCTCCTACGAGCAGTACTTC.

J is TRBJ2-2 and V is TRBV2; 10 bases agree with TRBD2. V gave up 8 bases and J gave up 3 bases; unmatched junction bases: 6. Germline CDR1 is SNHLY and CDR2 is FYNNEI. The CDR3 is 15 residues long. CDR3 bases: TGTGCCAGCTTAACCGGGACTAGCGACACCGGGGAGCTGTTTTTT. It translates to CASLTGTSDTGELFF.

The rearrangement links TRBV15 to TRBJ2-5, with D possibly TRBD2 on 6 matching bases. The V gene's germline CDR1 is LNHNV and CDR2 YYDKDF (reference sequence). The CDR3 runs 14 residues. Trimming shortened V by 1 base and J by 8 bases, and 14 bases separated the two germline ends. CDR3 DNA sequence: TGTGCCACCAGCAGAGCCAGCGGGTCTTCCACCCAGTACTTC. It translates to CATSRASGSSTQYF.

This clone was observed once. The rearrangement uses TRBV5-6 and TRBJ1-1, with D perhaps TRBD1 (5 bases). Germline CDR1 is SGHDT and CDR2 is YYEEEE. The CDR3 sequence is 15 residues long. Deletions cut 2 bases from V and 1 base from J, with 12 bases between. As DNA, the CDR3 is TGTGCCAGCAGCTTTGGAGTGGGGGGGAACACTGAAGCTTTCTTT. Protein: CASSFGVGGNTEAFF.

The genes are TRBV6-1 and TRBJ2-2, with 11 bases identical to TRBD1. This CDR3 comprises 14 residues. Germline CDR1 is MNHNS and CDR2 is SASEGT. V was clipped by 8 bases and J by 4 bases; unmatched bases: 3. The CDR3 spells CASEDRGRTGELFF. CDR3 DNA: TGTGCCAGCGAGGACAGGGGGCGCACCGGGGAGCTGTTTTTT.

The rearrangement links TRBV11-2 to TRBJ2-4; the match to TRBD1 covers 9 bases. CDR1 and CDR2 (germline): SGHAT, FQNNGV. The V and J ends lost 4 bases and 0 bases, in that order; junction bases with no gene match: 7. The CDR3 covers 17 residues. This CDR3 reads CASSSGQGSLAKNIQYF. DNA for the CDR3: TGTGCCAGCAGCTCCGGACAGGGGAGTCTAGCCAAAAACATTCAGTACTTC.

This rearrangement joins TRBV6-5 to TRBJ1-2; D is undetermined. Germline CDR1 reads MNHEY; CDR2 reads SVGAGI. The CDR3 loop spans 13 amino acids. Trimming stripped 5 bases from V and 5 bases from J, with 12 bases between. Here the CDR3 reads CASSDGFWYGYTF. For the CDR3, the DNA is TGTGCCAGCAGTGACGGGTTTTGGTATGGCTACACCTTC.

The chain combines TRBV11-2 with TRBJ2-2; D remains unclear. CDR3 size: 13 residues. Germline V gives CDR1 SGHAT, CDR2 FQNNGV. Trimming removed 1 base from V and 5 bases from J, with 5 bases in between. The CDR3: CASSLVSTGELFF. The CDR3, as DNA: TGTGCCAGCAGCTTAGTTAGTACCGGGGAGCTGTTTTTT.

The chain joins TRBV5-4 to TRBJ2-1, with D perhaps TRBD2 (6 bases). The CDR3 consists of 15 residues. V was trimmed by 4 bases and J by 8 bases, leaving 19 bases between them. Germline-derived CDR1 and CDR2 are SGHNT and YYREEE (reference sequence). This CDR3 reads CASSLRGRGGDEQFF. The CDR3 DNA reads as TGTGCCAGCAGCCTGCGGGGTCGCGGAGGCGATGAGCAGTTCTTC.

The chain carries TRBV5-4 and TRBJ2-7, with TRBD1 as a possible D gene (5 bases). Germline CDR1 reads SGHNT; CDR2 reads YYREEE (reference sequence). With 2 bases removed from V and 1 base from J, the gap between germline ends came to 10 bases. This CDR3 comprises 14 residues. The CDR3 sequence is CASSLGATSYEQYF. DNA of the CDR3: TGTGCCAGCAGCTTAGGGGCAACATCCTACGAGCAGTACTTC.

This chain connects TRBV5-1 to TRBJ2-5; tentatively, D is TRBD1 (6 bases). CDR3 length equals 15 residues. Germline CDR1 reads SGHRS; CDR2 reads YFSETQ. The germline V and J ends were trimmed by 0 bases and 2 bases, with 11 bases remaining between them. CDR3 bases: TGCGCCAGCAGCTTGGGTGACAGGCGTCAAGAGACCCAGTACTTC. It encodes CASSLGDRRQETQYF.

This clone has just one count. This chain uses TRBV4-2 with TRBJ2-2; the D gene is possibly TRBD1 (5 bases). The V gene lost 1 base and the J gene lost 0 bases, with 15 bases spanning the gap. This CDR3 is 18 amino acids long. Germline assignment: CDR1 LGHNA and CDR2 YNFKEQ. CDR3 residues: CASSQVPHRQSNTGELFF. CDR3 nucleotides: TGTGCCAGCAGCCAAGTTCCTCACAGGCAATCGAACACCGGGGAGCTGTTTTTT.

CDR3 nucleotide sequence: TGTGCCAGCAGCGTGAGGTCGGAGCAAGCTTTCTTT. Protein product: CASSVRSEQAFF. This sequence joins TRBV11-2 and TRBJ1-1; D gene unclear. The CDR3 contains 12 residues. Germline V gives CDR1 SGHAT, CDR2 FQNNGV. Trimming cost V 5 bases and J 9 bases, with 13 bases left between them.

The CDR3 reads CAISEFQGGSPLHF. CDR3 sequence (DNA): TGTGCCATCAGTGAGTTCCAGGGAGGATCACCCCTCCACTTT. The chain recombines TRBV10-3 with TRBJ1-6; the D gene is possibly TRBD1 (5 bases). This CDR3 has 14 amino acids. CDR1 and CDR2 from the germline V gene are ENHRY and SYGVKD. V lost 1 base to trimming and J lost 10 bases, with 11 bases between them.

This clone occurred once. This chain joins TRBV6-6 and TRBJ2-3; D perhaps matches TRBD1 (5 bases). The CDR3 sequence is 15 residues long. V lost 7 bases and J 5 bases, leaving 19 bases between the germline ends. Germline loops: CDR1 MNHNY, CDR2 SVGAGI (reference sequence). CDR3 residues: CASTDQGGIGDTQYF. Written as DNA, the CDR3 is TGTGCCAGCACCGACCAGGGCGGCATTGGAGATACGCAGTATTTT.

The chain is built from TRBV4-3 and TRBJ2-3, with 7 bases identical to TRBD2. CDR1 is LGHNA, CDR2 YSLEER, per germline. With 0 bases clipped from V and 0 bases from J, the junction kept 6 bases outside the gene matches. This CDR3 has 17 amino acids. CDR3 coding DNA: TGCGCCAGCAGCCAAGAGGCTAGCGGTGCTAGCACAGATACGCAGTATTTT. Protein sequence: CASSQEASGASTDTQYF.

This sequence joins TRBV6-5 and TRBJ2-3; D unresolved. Trimming left V 1 base short and J 2 bases short, with 7 bases between. The length of the CDR3 is 14 residues. Germline CDR1 is MNHEY and CDR2 is SVGAGI. The CDR3 sequence is CASSYLTDTDTQYF. The CDR3 region has the DNA TGTGCCAGCAGTTACTTAACAGACACAGATACGCAGTATTTT.

The V call is TRBV29-1, the J call TRBJ2-3; D possibly corresponds to TRBD1 (6 bases). The germline CDR1 and CDR2 sequences are SQVTM and ANQGSEA. The CDR3 is made up of 14 amino acids. Trimming took 5 bases from V and 6 from J, leaving 18 bases between them. In DNA form, the CDR3 reads TGCAGCGTTCGCCCCCAGTACCAGGGGGATACGCAGTATTTT. It encodes CSVRPQYQGDTQYF.

The chain employs TRBV6-4 and TRBJ1-6; no reliable D call. The germline gives CDR1 MRHNA, CDR2 SNTAGT. CDR3 length equals 15 residues. Trimming took off 2 bases at V and 4 bases at J, with 9 bases between the two ends. DNA of the CDR3: TGTGCCAGCAGTGACAACGGAGGATATAATTCACCCCTCCACTTT. It yields the protein CASSDNGGYNSPLHF.